The 9 T cell receptor beta chains reported below all come from one sample, sequenced in a study of T cells after yellow fever vaccination. TCRdb itself ran the 5' RACE reads through MiXCR, one entry per CDR3 protein. The sample lists 250,000 to 300,000 distinct CDR3 sequences, approximately 10% occurring once. Sequencing was performed on CD4+ T cells sorted from PBMCs, taken 5 days after the yellow fever booster vaccination. The receptors come from a man between 18 and 29 years old who received the YFV17D yellow fever vaccine.

The genes are TRBV20-1 and TRBJ1-5; 7 bases align to TRBD1. Looked up from germline, CDR1 is DFQATT and CDR2 is SNEGSKA (reference sequence). The V gene end was trimmed by 0 bases and the J gene end by 6 bases; junction bases not matched to a gene: 5. The CDR3 runs 14 residues. The CDR3 loop reads CSARDWQGGQPQHF. The CDR3 DNA is TGCAGTGCTAGAGATTGGCAGGGGGGTCAGCCCCAGCATTTT.

This clonotype was counted a few times. This chain links TRBV6-2 or TRBV6-3 with TRBJ1-5; D gene uncertain. The V and J ends lost 5 bases and 7 bases respectively, with 9 bases between them. The length of the CDR3 is 12 residues. CDR1 and CDR2 (germline): MNHEY, SVGEGT. The CDR3 loop reads CASSGRAQPQHF. The DNA for the CDR3 is TGTGCCAGCAGTGGCCGGGCCCAGCCCCAGCATTTT.

The CDR3 DNA reads TGCAGCCTAGCTCCCCGCGTCCAAGAGACCCAGTACTTC. Translation: CSLAPRVQETQYF. The rearrangement links TRBV20-1 to TRBJ2-5; TRBD2 might be the D (5 bases). CDR3 length equals 13 residues. The germline CDR1 and CDR2 sequences are DFQATT and SNEGSKA (reference sequence).

The V and J genes are TRBV7-2 and TRBJ2-7, with TRBD1 matching 8 bases. V dropped 3 bases and J dropped 2; count of bases not matched to a gene: 3. The length of the CDR3 is 14 residues. The V gene's germline CDR1 is SGHTA and CDR2 FQGNSA. In DNA, the CDR3 is TGTGCCAGCAGCTTGGGACAGGCACCCTACGAGCAGTACTTC. Its translation is CASSLGQAPYEQYF.

This clonotype was seen repeatedly, ten times or more. V gene TRBV7-2 combines with J gene TRBJ2-1; 10 positions agree with TRBD2. The V gene end was trimmed by 5 bases and the J gene end by 7 bases; junction bases not matched to a gene: 2. Germline V gene lookup returns CDR1 SGHTA and CDR2 FQGNSA. The CDR3 is 13 amino acids. The CDR3 coding sequence is TGTGCCAGCAGCCGGACTAGCGGAAATGAGCAGTTCTTC. This gives the protein CASSRTSGNEQFF.

In its sample, this clonotype was seen a few times. The rearrangement joins TRBV12-3 or TRBV12-4 to TRBJ1-2, with TRBD1 matching over 10 bases. This CDR3 comprises 14 residues. Trimming took 7 bases from V and 2 from J; bases not matched to a gene: 4. CDR3 residues: CASTPGQGNYGYTF. The CDR3 nucleotides read TGTGCCAGCACTCCGGGACAGGGGAACTATGGCTACACCTTC.

This clonotype was observed at least ten times. As DNA, the CDR3 is TGCGCCAGCAGCACCAAGCTGACAGGCCGCATGAACACTGAAGCTTTCTTT. This gives the protein CASSTKLTGRMNTEAFF. This chain uses TRBV4-1 with TRBJ1-1; weak D call: TRBD1 (6 bases). Trimming took off 5 bases at V and 0 bases at J, with 19 bases between the two ends. CDR3 size: 17 residues. From germline, CDR1 is MGHRA and CDR2 YSYEKL.

This clonotype came up a few times. The rearrangement joins TRBV2 to TRBJ2-2; D possibly corresponds to TRBD1 (5 bases). This CDR3 has 15 residues. The germline gives CDR1 SNHLY, CDR2 FYNNEI. V was trimmed by 2 bases and J by 3 bases, leaving 10 bases between them. CDR3 in amino acids: CASSESGRDTGELFF. In nucleotides, the CDR3 is TGTGCCAGCAGTGAAAGTGGCAGGGACACCGGGGAGCTGTTTTTT.

This clonotype was recorded at least ten times. The chain recombines TRBV5-1 with TRBJ1-2, with unresolved D. Deletions cut 3 bases from V and 3 bases from J, with 12 bases between. Per the germline V gene, CDR1 is SGHRS and CDR2 is YFSETQ. This CDR3 region has 14 residues. The CDR3 loop reads CASSYPAGDYGYTF. The CDR3 region has the DNA TGCGCCAGCAGCTACCCCGCCGGGGACTATGGCTACACCTTC.